Listed below are T cell receptor beta chains from one sample, sequenced in a study of identical twins. TCRdb reprocessed the 5' RACE reads with MiXCR, giving one entry per CDR3 protein. The table shows around 370,000 distinct CDR3 sequences, with 7% to 9.5% occurring only once. The specimen was naive T cells sorted from blood. These receptors were obtained from a woman between 50 and 59 years old in good health. Each CDR3 is given with its conserved first and last residue. A D gene is named only where the DNA matches it firmly. Rows give clone size only sometimes, using once, few, many, or a class for an expanded clone.

size	V	J	D	DNA	CDR3
-	TRBV20-1	TRBJ1-1	-	TGCAGTGCTAGAGATCTTGGCGAGGACTTGCAGAGTAAAGCTTTCTTT	CSARDLGEDLQSKAFF
many	TRBV11-2	TRBJ2-5	-	TGTGCCAGCAGCTTAGTAAAGACGGACCAAGAGACCCAGTACTTC	CASSLVKTDQETQYF
-	TRBV15	TRBJ2-5	-	TGTGCCACCAGCAGTGCTATATCGATCGGGCGGGAGACCCAGTACTTC	CATSSAISIGRETQYF
-	TRBV30	TRBJ1-1	-	TGTGCCTGGAGTAGGGGGGCCCCAGGCACTGAAGCTTTCTTT	CAWSRGAPGTEAFF
-	TRBV19	TRBJ2-1	-	TGTGCCAGTAGTAGTGTTGGGGGGCAGTTCTTC	CASSSVGGQFF
-	TRBV3-1	TRBJ2-5	-	TGTGCCAGCAGCCAAGGGATAGCGGAAGAGACCCAGTACTTC	CASSQGIAEETQYF
many	TRBV5-4	TRBJ1-2	-	TGTGCCAGCAGCTTGAGGTCACCCCCTTATGGCTACACCTTC	CASSLRSPPYGYTF
many	TRBV27	TRBJ1-1	-	TGTGCCAGCAGTTGGGGTGGTGAAGCTTTCTTT	CASSWGGEAFF
many	TRBV5-1	TRBJ2-1	-	TGCGCCAGCAGCTTGGAGGACGGATACAATGAGCAGTTCTTC	CASSLEDGYNEQFF
many	TRBV24-1	TRBJ1-1	-	TGTGCCACCTACGACAGCGAAGCTTTCTTT	CATYDSEAFF
few	TRBV6-5	TRBJ2-3	-	TGTGCCAGCAGCCCGCGCCAGGCCTACACAGATACGCAGTATTTT	CASSPRQAYTDTQYF
-	TRBV30	TRBJ1-5	-	TGTGCCTGGAGTGGGGCCAATCAGCCCCAGCATTTT	CAWSGANQPQHF
-	TRBV11-2	TRBJ2-1	TRBD2	TGTGCCAGCAGCTTAGATGCTGCGGGAGGCCTAGAGCAGTTCTTC	CASSLDAAGGLEQFF
few	TRBV4-1	TRBJ2-1	-	TGCGCCAGCAGGCCCCTGGGGGAGACCAATGAGCAGTTCTTC	CASRPLGETNEQFF
-	TRBV5-1	TRBJ2-3	TRBD2	TGCGCCAGCAGGCGGGAGGTTAGCACAGATACGCAGTATTTT	CASRREVSTDTQYF
once	TRBV6-1	TRBJ1-2	TRBD1	TGTGCCAGCAGGCCGACAGGGGAAGGTTATGGCTACACCTTC	CASRPTGEGYGYTF
many	TRBV12-3/TRBV12-4	TRBJ1-6	TRBD1	TGTGCCAGCAGTTTCCGGGACAGGGGTAATTCACCCCTCCACTTT	CASSFRDRGNSPLHF
-	TRBV3-1	TRBJ2-7	-	TGTGCCAGCAGCCTGGCGGCAGCGGGCTACGAGCAGTACTTC	CASSLAAAGYEQYF
few	TRBV3-1	TRBJ2-5	-	TGTGCCAGCAGCCGCGCCGGGACGGAACAAGAGACCCAGTACTTC	CASSRAGTEQETQYF
few	TRBV7-9	TRBJ2-3	-	TGTGCCAGCAGCTTACGGGCCGGGGAAGATACGCAGTATTTT	CASSLRAGEDTQYF
many	TRBV11-2	TRBJ2-1	TRBD2	TGTGCCAGCAGCTTAGTAGCGGGAAGTGCGAATGAGCAGTTCTTC	CASSLVAGSANEQFF
few	TRBV29-1	TRBJ1-4	-	TGCAGCGTTGTAGCTAGAACGGTTCTCGGCGAAAAACTGTTTTTT	CSVVARTVLGEKLFF
-	TRBV12-3/TRBV12-4	TRBJ2-7	TRBD2	TGTGCCAGCAGTTTGGGACTAGCGGGAGCCTCCTACGAGCAGTACTTC	CASSLGLAGASYEQYF
few	TRBV7-9	TRBJ2-1	-	TGTGCCAGCAGCCCACAAAGAACTAGTTCCAATGAGCAGTTCTTC	CASSPQRTSSNEQFF
-	TRBV12-3/TRBV12-4	TRBJ1-5	-	TGTGCCAGCAGTCCCAGCCGGAGAAGCAATCAGCCCCAGCATTTT	CASSPSRRSNQPQHF
-	TRBV19	TRBJ2-7	-	TGTGCCAGTAAAAGGGACAACTCCTACGAGCAGTACTTC	CASKRDNSYEQYF
many	TRBV20-1	TRBJ2-1	-	TGCAGTGCCGGACTGGAAGTTCAGTTCTTC	CSAGLEVQFF
-	TRBV29-1	TRBJ2-5	TRBD2	TGCAGCGTTAATCTAGCGGAAGCCCAAGAGACCCAGTACTTC	CSVNLAEAQETQYF
few	TRBV9	TRBJ2-5	-	TGTGCCAGCAGCGTAGGTCTGGTAGCGAGGGGAGAGACCCAGTACTTC	CASSVGLVARGETQYF
-	TRBV3-1	TRBJ1-1	-	TGTGCCAGCAGCCATGGTGAGACTGAAGCTTTCTTT	CASSHGETEAFF
many	TRBV7-3	TRBJ1-1	-	TGTGCCAGCAGCTTGGTTGGGGGGGCGCCGAACACTGAAGCTTTCTTT	CASSLVGGAPNTEAFF
few	TRBV5-1	TRBJ2-7	-	TGCGCCAGCAGCTCCCTGACCGGGGGCGAGCAGTACTTC	CASSSLTGGEQYF
-	TRBV27	TRBJ2-3	TRBD1	TGTGCCACGAAACAGGGGGGAGGCACAGATACGCAGTATTTT	CATKQGGGTDTQYF
few	TRBV29-1	TRBJ1-1	-	TGCAGCGTCGACGGCTTTCTCAACACTGAAGCTTTCTTT	CSVDGFLNTEAFF
-	TRBV5-1	TRBJ1-3	-	TGCGCCAGCGGGACGGACTCTGGAAACACCATATATTTT	CASGTDSGNTIYF
many	TRBV29-1	TRBJ2-1	-	TGCAGCGTCCCGCCGCCAAGGAGCTCCTACAATGAGCAGTTCTTC	CSVPPPRSSYNEQFF
-	TRBV6-6	TRBJ2-5	TRBD2	TGTGCCAGCAGTTACTCTGGGCTAGCGGGAGGGCCCCAAGAGACCCAGTACTTC	CASSYSGLAGGPQETQYF
many	TRBV20-1	TRBJ2-1	-	TGCAGTGCTAGAGATCCCCGGAGCTCCTACAATGAGCAGTTCTTC	CSARDPRSSYNEQFF
many	TRBV4-1	TRBJ1-3	-	TGCGCCAGCAGCCGGGAGGGGAGCTCTGGAAACACCATATATTTT	CASSREGSSGNTIYF
many	TRBV27	TRBJ2-1	-	TGTGCCAGCAGTTTCGGGACGAGGAATGAGCAGTTCTTC	CASSFGTRNEQFF